This TCR beta chain was captured by sequencing in a study of blood T cell repertoires in COVID-19. Study in general: Whether acute or convalescent, the COVID-19 samples came from the United States, Italy and Spain. PBMCs, B-cell-depleted T cells, or T cells provided the cDNA or gDNA that made up the material.

Only in-frame clones appear in the TCRdb table, and some are missing; sequencing was by immunoSEQ multiplex PCR. This sample has fewer than 200,000 clones; around 76% occur once, and the top ten carry roughly 8.6%. This clone occurred a few times. The specimen was peripheral blood. The source is a woman in her fifties or sixties with active or convalescent COVID-19.

The CDR3 is CASSAGLPHGYTF. The CDR3, as DNA: TGTGCCAGCAGTGCAGGGCTTCCTCATGGCTACACCTTC. The chain has TRBV28 and TRBJ1-2; D may be TRBD1 (5 bases). Trimming pared 5 bases from V and 6 bases from J, leaving 13 bases between. The CDR3 covers 13 residues. Germline CDR1 MDHEN, CDR2 SYDVKM.